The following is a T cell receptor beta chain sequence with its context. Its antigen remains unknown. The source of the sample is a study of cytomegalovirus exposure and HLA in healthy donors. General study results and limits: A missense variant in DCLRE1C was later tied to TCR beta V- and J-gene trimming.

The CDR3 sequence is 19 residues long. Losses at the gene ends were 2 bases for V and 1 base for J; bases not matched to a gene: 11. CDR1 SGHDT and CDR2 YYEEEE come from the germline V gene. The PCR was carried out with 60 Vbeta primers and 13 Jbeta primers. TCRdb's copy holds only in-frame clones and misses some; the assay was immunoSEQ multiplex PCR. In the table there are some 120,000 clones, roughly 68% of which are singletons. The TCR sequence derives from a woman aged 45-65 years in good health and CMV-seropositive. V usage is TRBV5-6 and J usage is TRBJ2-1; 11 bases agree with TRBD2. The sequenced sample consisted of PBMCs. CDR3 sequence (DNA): TGTGCCAGCAGCTTAGTATTTAGCGGGGGGGCCCGGTCCTACAATGAGCAGTTCTTC. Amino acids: CASSLVFSGGARSYNEQFF. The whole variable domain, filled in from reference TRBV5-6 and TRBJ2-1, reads DAGVTQSPTHLIKTRGQQVTLRCSPKSGHDTVSWYQQALGQGPQFIFQYYEEEERQRGNFPDRFSGHQFPNYSSELNVNALLLGDSALYLCASSLVFSGGARSYNEQFFGPGTRLTVL.